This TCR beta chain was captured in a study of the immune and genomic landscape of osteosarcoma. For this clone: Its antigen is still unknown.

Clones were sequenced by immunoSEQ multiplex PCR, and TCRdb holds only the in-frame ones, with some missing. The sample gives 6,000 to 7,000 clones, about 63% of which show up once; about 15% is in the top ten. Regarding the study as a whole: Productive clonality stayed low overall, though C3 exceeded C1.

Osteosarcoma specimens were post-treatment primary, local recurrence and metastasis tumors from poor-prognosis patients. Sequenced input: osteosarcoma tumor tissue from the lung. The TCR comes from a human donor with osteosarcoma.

The CDR3 here is CASSARSGGRKETQYF. For the CDR3, the DNA is TGTGCCAGTAGTGCCCGAAGCGGGGGGCGGAAAGAGACCCAGTACTTC. V is TRBV19 and J is TRBJ2-5; TRBD2 matches 9 bases. The V and J ends lost 5 bases and 3 bases, in that order; junction bases with no gene match: 10. CDR1 and CDR2 from the germline V gene are LNHDA and SQIVND (reference sequence). This CDR3 is 16 amino acids long.